The 27 T cell receptor beta chains below come from one sample, sequenced in a study of cytomegalovirus exposure and HLA in healthy donors. Libraries were prepared by immunoSEQ multiplex PCR; TCRdb keeps only in-frame clonotypes and omits some of them. The table records approximately 150,000 clones, roughly nine tenths of them present only once. The sequenced sample was PBMCs. These receptors came from a man aged 18 to 29 in good health and CMV-seropositive.

This clone was recorded a few times. The chain employs TRBV27 and TRBJ1-2; a weak D match, TRBD1 (5 bases). CDR3 size: 13 residues. The V gene lost 4 bases and the J gene lost 8 bases, with 14 bases spanning the gap. Germline V CDR1 and CDR2: MNHEY, SMNVEV (reference sequence). CDR3 bases: TGTGCCAGCAGTTCAGGCAGGGTAGGGGGCTACACCTTC. Protein product: CASSSGRVGGYTF.

This chain joins TRBV7-9 and TRBJ1-5; 7 bases are shared with TRBD1. Germline assignment: CDR1 SEHNR and CDR2 FQNEAQ (reference sequence). The CDR3 sequence is 15 residues long. Losses at the gene ends were 5 bases for V and 4 bases for J; bases not matched to a gene: 8. CDR3: CASSPWDSPNQPQHF. The DNA of the CDR3 is TGTGCCAGCAGCCCGTGGGACAGCCCTAATCAGCCCCAGCATTTT.

This sequence joins TRBV7-3 and TRBJ1-1, with no clear D. The length of the CDR3 is 14 residues. Germline V gene data show CDR1 as SGHTA and CDR2 as FQGTGA. Deletions cut 4 bases from V and 1 base from J, with 10 bases between. The CDR3 reads CASSSVPGNTEAFF. CDR3 nucleotide sequence: TGTGCCAGCAGCTCGGTTCCGGGGAACACTGAAGCTTTCTTT.

The J gene is TRBJ2-5, the V gene TRBV7-3; 8 nucleotides align to TRBD2. From germline, CDR1 is SGHTA and CDR2 FQGTGA. V lost 2 bases and J lost 5; bases outside the gene matches: 4. This CDR3 comprises 14 residues. In DNA form, the CDR3 reads TGTGCCAGCAGCTTATACGGGGGGGAGGAGACCCAGTACTTC. Translated, it gives CASSLYGGEETQYF. Combining the CDR3 with reference TRBV7-3 and TRBJ2-5 gives the whole variable domain GAGVSQTPSNKVTEKGKYVELRCDPISGHTALYWYRQSLGQGPEFLIYFQGTGAADDSGLPNDRFFAVRPEGSVSTLKIQRTERGDSAVYLCASSLYGGEETQYFGPGTRLLVL.

The rearrangement joins TRBV5-1 to TRBJ1-1; D is undetermined. This CDR3 is built from 19 residues. V was pared by 3 bases and J by 0 bases, with 24 bases between. From germline, CDR1 is SGHRS and CDR2 YFSETQ. The CDR3 reads CASSSANYTSSLMNTEAFF. CDR3 sequence (DNA): TGCGCCAGCAGCTCCGCCAACTACACGTCTAGCCTCATGAACACTGAAGCTTTCTTT.

The chain combines TRBV10-3 with TRBJ1-4; 7 bases agree with TRBD1. The length of the CDR3 is 15 residues. The V and J ends lost 3 bases and 4 bases, in that order; junction bases with no gene match: 5. CDR1 ENHRY and CDR2 SYGVKD come from the germline V gene. The CDR3 DNA reads as TGTGCCATCAGTGACCAACAGGGGAATAATGAAAAACTGTTTTTT. Its translation: CAISDQQGNNEKLFF.

The chain employs TRBV11-2 and TRBJ2-5, with D unresolved. CDR1 SGHAT and CDR2 FQNNGV come from the germline V gene. CDR3 size: 12 residues. V was clipped by 4 bases and J by 14 bases, with 17 bases between them. The CDR3, as DNA: TGTGCCAGCAGCTCCGACGAAGCGAGGCCTTACTTC. This sequence encodes CASSSDEARPYF. The full variable domain, with the rest looked up from reference TRBV11-2 and TRBJ2-5, is EAGVAQSPRYKIIEKRQSVAFWCNPISGHATLYWYQQILGQGPKLLIQFQNNGVVDDSQLPKDRFSAERLKGVDSTLKIQPAKLEDSAVYLCASSSDEARPYFGPGTRLLVL.

The V and J genes are TRBV7-9 and TRBJ1-2, with D uncertain. CDR3 length equals 14 residues. The V end lost 5 bases, the J end lost 4 bases, and 14 bases lay between the germline ends. Germline V lookup: CDR1 SEHNR, CDR2 FQNEAQ (reference sequence). The CDR3 protein is CASSPPTYSYGYTF. The CDR3 nucleotides read TGTGCCAGCAGCCCACCCACGTACTCCTATGGCTACACCTTC. Full variable domain (outside the CDR3, taken from reference TRBV7-9 and TRBJ1-2): DTGVSQNPRHKITKRGQNVTFRCDPISEHNRLYWYRQTLGQGPEFLTYFQNEAQLEKSRLLSDRFSAERPKGSFSTLEIQRTEQGDSAMYLCASSPPTYSYGYTFGSGTRLTVV.

This clone was seen a few times. This chain connects TRBV18 to TRBJ2-7; TRBD1 matches at 9 bases. Germline V lookup: CDR1 KGHSH, CDR2 LQKENI. There are 14 residues in the CDR3. J was trimmed by 3 bases and V by 4 bases; bases with no gene match: 4. The DNA of the CDR3 is TGTGCCAGCTCACTCCGACAGGGGGACTACGAGCAGTACTTC. Its translation: CASSLRQGDYEQYF. Using reference TRBV18 and TRBJ2-7 for the parts outside the CDR3, the full variable domain is NAGVMQNPRHLVRRRGQEARLRCSPMKGHSHVYWYRQLPEEGLKFMVYLQKENIIDESGMPKERFSAEFPKEGPSILRIQQVVRGDSAAYFCASSLRQGDYEQYFGPGTRLTVT.

The rearrangement joins TRBV4-1 to TRBJ2-1; tentative D call: TRBD2 (6 bases). Germline V gives CDR1 MGHRA, CDR2 YSYEKL. The CDR3 is made up of 15 amino acids. Trimming removed 1 base at V and 3 bases at J, with 10 bases between. CDR3 sequence reads: CASSQALADYNEQFF. The DNA of the CDR3 is TGCGCCAGCAGCCAAGCGTTAGCGGACTACAATGAGCAGTTCTTC.

In its sample, this clone was seen a few times. This chain uses TRBV2 with TRBJ1-1; no clear D. Deletions cut 5 bases from V and 1 base from J, with 8 bases between. Germline V gives CDR1 SNHLY, CDR2 FYNNEI. The CDR3 sequence is 13 residues long. The CDR3 loop is CASSSGRNTEAFF. The CDR3 bases are TGTGCCAGCAGTTCTGGCCGGAACACTGAAGCTTTCTTT.

V gene TRBV28 combines with J gene TRBJ2-3; 7 bases map to TRBD1. CDR1 and CDR2 (germline): MDHEN, SYDVKM. Germline trimming cut 4 bases from V and 3 bases from J; bases unmatched to any gene: 4. The CDR3 has 14 residues. CDR3 amino acids: CASSWDSVTDTQYF. The CDR3 DNA reads as TGTGCCAGCAGTTGGGACAGCGTAACAGATACGCAGTATTTT.

The chain combines TRBV2 with TRBJ1-3, with 8 bases aligning to TRBD1. The ends lost 4 bases at V and 2 bases at J; junction bases unmatched: 4. The CDR3 has 15 amino acids. The germline V gene encodes CDR1 SNHLY and CDR2 FYNNEI. The CDR3 is CASSGQGSPGNTIYF. The CDR3 DNA is TGTGCCAGCAGTGGACAGGGGTCTCCTGGAAACACCATATATTTT.

This chain uses TRBV7-2 with TRBJ2-3; possibly TRBD2 for D (6 bases). CDR1 is SGHTA, CDR2 FQGNSA, per germline. The V gene lost 2 bases and the J gene lost 4 bases, with 19 bases spanning the gap. The CDR3 extends over 17 amino acids. The CDR3: CASSLNQSLGGPDTQYF. CDR3 sequence (DNA): TGTGCCAGCAGCTTAAACCAGAGCCTGGGGGGTCCAGATACGCAGTATTTT.

The rearrangement links TRBV7-9 to TRBJ1-1; D not resolved. The V end lost 2 bases, the J end lost 2 bases, and 9 bases lay between the germline ends. Per germline, CDR1 SEHNR and CDR2 FQNEAQ (reference sequence). The CDR3 consists of 14 residues. CDR3 sequence reads: CASSLWKTNTEAFF. Written as DNA, the CDR3 is TGTGCCAGCAGCTTATGGAAGACAAACACTGAAGCTTTCTTT.

V is TRBV28 and J is TRBJ1-4; D not certain. Germline CDR1 and CDR2: MDHEN and SYDVKM. This CDR3 is 14 amino acids long. V was trimmed by 5 bases and J by 0 bases, leaving 7 bases between them. This CDR3 is CASSEVPTNEKLFF. CDR3 nucleotides: TGTGCCAGCAGTGAGGTCCCAACTAATGAAAAACTGTTTTTT.

This CDR3 reads CASGTGGVSNEKLFF. For the CDR3, the DNA is TGTGCCAGCGGGACAGGGGGCGTATCTAATGAAAAACTGTTTTTT. The chain uses TRBV5-4 and TRBJ1-4; 12 positions agree with TRBD1. The CDR3 totals 15 residues. The junction had 4 bases not matched to a gene; V was cut back by 7 bases and J by 3 bases. CDR1 is SGHNT, CDR2 YYREEE, per germline (reference sequence).

J is TRBJ2-4 and V is TRBV6-5, with D maybe TRBD2 (5 bases). This CDR3 region has 12 residues. V gave up 8 bases and J gave up 7 bases, with 12 bases separating them. The germline CDR1 and CDR2 sequences are MNHEY and SVGAGI. CDR3 nucleotide sequence: TGTGCCAGCTTCGCCCCGGGGAACATTCAGTACTTC. It yields the protein CASFAPGNIQYF.

The chain combines TRBV7-2 with TRBJ2-1; D is perhaps TRBD2 (5 bases). There are 12 residues in the CDR3. V was shortened by 5 bases and J by 10 bases, with 12 bases between the two germline ends. CDR1 is SGHTA and CDR2 is FQGNSA in the germline V gene. The CDR3 coding sequence is TGTGCCAGCAGCGGTTATGGCGGGGAGCAGTTCTTC. Translating it yields CASSGYGGEQFF. Full variable domain (remainder filled in from reference TRBV7-2 and TRBJ2-1): GAGVSQSPSNKVTEKGKDVELRCDPISGHTALYWYRQSLGQGLEFLIYFQGNSAPDKSGLPSDRFSAERTGGSVSTLTIQRTQQEDSAVYLCASSGYGGEQFFGPGTRLTVL.

The chain couples TRBV28 to TRBJ2-7; no clear D gene. CDR1 is MDHEN and CDR2 is SYDVKM in the germline V gene. V lost 4 bases and J lost 7, with 11 bases in between. The CDR3 has 12 amino acids. DNA for the CDR3: TGTGCCAGCAGTTCGCCCCCTAAAGAGCAGTACTTC. Its translation: CASSSPPKEQYF. The variable domain in full, completed from reference TRBV28 and TRBJ2-7, reads DVKVTQSSRYLVKRTGEKVFLECVQDMDHENMFWYRQDPGLGLRLIYFSYDVKMKEKGDIPEGYSVSREKKERFSLILESASTNQTSMYLCASSSPPKEQYFGPGTRLTVT.

The V call is TRBV11-3, the J call TRBJ2-7, with unresolved D. This CDR3 is 13 amino acids long. In germline, CDR1 is SGHNT, CDR2 YENEEA. V lost 5 bases to trimming and J lost 5 bases, with 13 bases between them. CDR3 nucleotides: TGTGCCAGCAGCCTATCGACAATCCACGAGCAGTACTTC. Protein sequence: CASSLSTIHEQYF.

The chain links TRBV5-6 to TRBJ2-1; D may be TRBD2 (7 bases). Deletions cut 0 bases from V and 3 bases from J, with 13 bases between. Germline CDR1 is SGHDT and CDR2 is YYEEEE. The CDR3 is 16 amino acids. For the CDR3, the DNA is TGTGCCAGCAGCTTGGGGGGGGCTAGCGGCTACAATGAGCAGTTCTTC. This translates into CASSLGGASGYNEQFF.

The rearrangement joins TRBV30 to TRBJ1-4; D ambiguous. CDR3 length equals 13 residues. Germline loops: CDR1 GTSNPN, CDR2 SVGIG (reference sequence). V shed 2 bases and J shed 8 bases, with 12 bases lying between them. The CDR3 protein is CAWSIVSGEKLFF. CDR3 sequence (DNA): TGTGCCTGGAGTATAGTGTCAGGAGAAAAACTGTTTTTT.

V gene TRBV15 combines with J gene TRBJ1-2; 10 nucleotides match TRBD1. Looked up from germline, CDR1 is LNHNV and CDR2 is YYDKDF (reference sequence). This CDR3 contains 15 residues. After removal of 1 base from V and 6 bases from J, the junction contained 5 bases not matched to a gene. CDR3 bases: TGTGCCACCAGCAGAGGTCGGACAGGGGGACATGGCTACACCTTC. Amino acid sequence: CATSRGRTGGHGYTF.

J is TRBJ2-3 and V is TRBV5-1, with D possibly being TRBD1 (5 bases). The CDR3 consists of 14 residues. Germline CDR1 SGHRS, CDR2 YFSETQ. V shed 0 bases and J shed 2 bases, with 7 bases lying between them. CDR3 sequence: CASSLGGYTDTQYF. CDR3 coding DNA: TGCGCCAGCAGCTTGGGGGGCTACACAGATACGCAGTATTTT.

V usage is TRBV11-2 and J usage is TRBJ1-2; D gene uncertain. The germline V gene has CDR1 SGHAT and CDR2 FQNNGV. This CDR3 spans 15 amino acids. The V end was cut by 0 bases, the J end by 4 bases, with 12 bases between. The CDR3 DNA follows: TGTGCCAGCAGCTTAGATCAGAACAGCATCTATGGCTACACCTTC. It specifies CASSLDQNSIYGYTF.

The genes are TRBV19 and TRBJ2-7; TRBD1 is a possible D gene (5 bases). Germline CDR1 LNHDA, CDR2 SQIVND (reference sequence). This CDR3 comprises 14 residues. Between the trimmed V and J ends, which lost 6 bases and 3 bases, there was a span of 15 bases. This CDR3 reads CASRRQSDDYEQYF. CDR3 coding DNA: TGTGCCAGTAGAAGACAGTCGGATGACTACGAGCAGTACTTC.